This TCR beta chain stems from a study of Graves' ophthalmopathy and Graves' hyperthyroidism. General observations from the study: A roughly 84% specificity and about 88% sensitivity were achieved by a 13-signature model that separated ophthalmopathy from stable hyperthyroidism.

Comment on this clonotype: The antigen is undetermined.

Amplification of TCR beta CDR3 regions used RNA transcripts. RT-PCR with HTBI primers came first, then second-round multiplex PCR. In TCRdb, the multiplex PCR reads were re-called with MiXCR into one record per CDR3 protein. The data contain some 400,000 distinct CDR3 sequences, 15% to 20% of them singletons. Germline V gene sequence: CDR1 MNHNS, CDR2 SASEGT. V lost 7 bases and J lost 4; bases outside the gene matches: 6. This CDR3 has 13 residues. Orbital computed tomography, together with clinical symptoms, serum thyroxine, TRAb and thyroid ultrasound, was used for diagnosis. This rearrangement joins TRBV6-1 to TRBJ2-5, with TRBD1 identical over 7 bases. This receptor was obtained from a woman younger than 35 with Graves' ophthalmopathy. What was sequenced was peripheral blood. The CDR3 DNA sequence: TGTGCCAGCACCGAACAGGGGACAGAGACCCAGTACTTC. Amino acid sequence: CASTEQGTETQYF.